These 25 T cell receptor beta chains share one sample of origin, sequenced in a study of spatial heterogeneity in lung cancer. TCRdb redid the calling of the 5' RACE reads with MiXCR, one entry per CDR3 protein. The top ten hold roughly 32% of the sample, which has 35,000 to 55,000 distinct CDR3 sequences, about 12% seen once. Described time point: blood at routine non-recurrence follow-up after resection. Sample: PBMCs, taken at follow-up. Receptor source: a male donor with early-stage non-small cell lung cancer.

This clonotype was detected ten times or more. The chain links TRBV12-3 or TRBV12-4 to TRBJ2-5; D gene uncertain. CDR3 size: 12 residues. Deletions cut 6 bases from V and 5 bases from J, with 10 bases between. The CDR3 sequence is CASSSNRETQYF. As DNA, the CDR3 is TGTGCCAGCAGCTCGAATCGGGAGACCCAGTACTTC.

This clonotype has a count of ten or more. This chain joins TRBV5-6 and TRBJ2-7; D gene ambiguous. V lost 0 bases and J lost 4, with 5 bases in between. The CDR3 totals 12 residues. CDR1 SGHDT and CDR2 YYEEEE come from the germline V gene. The CDR3 spells CASSLGQYEQYF. The CDR3 bases are TGTGCCAGCAGCTTGGGTCAGTACGAGCAGTACTTC.

The rearrangement uses TRBV18 and TRBJ1-1; D gene uncertain. This CDR3 spans 14 amino acids. The V and J ends lost 4 bases and 2 bases respectively, with 11 bases between them. The germline V gene encodes CDR1 KGHSH and CDR2 LQKENI. CDR3 in amino acids: CASSHSTGNTEAFF. The CDR3 DNA reads TGTGCCAGCTCACACAGTACGGGAAACACTGAAGCTTTCTTT.

In this sample, this clonotype turned up many times. The chain links TRBV9 to TRBJ1-2, with 10 bases identical to TRBD1. CDR3 size: 13 residues. Trimming took 0 bases from V and 7 from J; bases not matched to a gene: 0. The germline gives CDR1 SGDLS, CDR2 YYNGEE. CDR3 sequence reads: CASSVGQGAGYTF. The CDR3 nucleotides read TGTGCCAGCAGCGTAGGACAGGGGGCTGGCTACACCTTC. The whole variable domain, filled in from reference TRBV9 and TRBJ1-2, reads DSGVTQTPKHLITATGQRVTLRCSPRSGDLSVYWYQQSLDQGLQFLIQYYNGEERAKGNILERFSAQQFPDLHSELNLSSLELGDSALYFCASSVGQGAGYTFGSGTRLTVV.

The chain carries TRBV7-2 and TRBJ1-5; D unclear. CDR1 and CDR2 from the germline V gene are SGHTA and FQGNSA. Trimming shortened V by 4 bases and J by 3 bases, and 7 bases separated the two germline ends. This CDR3 comprises 13 residues. The CDR3 loop is CASSSTVNQPQHF. CDR3 nucleotides: TGTGCCAGCAGCTCCACGGTCAATCAGCCCCAGCATTTT.

This clonotype was counted between two and nine times. The chain uses TRBV9 and TRBJ2-3; D unclear. Germline V gene data show CDR1 as SGDLS and CDR2 as YYNGEE. CDR3 length: 12 amino acids. Trimming removed 0 bases at V and 5 bases at J, with 4 bases between. CDR3 protein: CASSVDLDTQYF. For the CDR3, the DNA is TGTGCCAGCAGCGTAGATTTAGATACGCAGTATTTT.

This clonotype was observed a few times. CDR3 nucleotides: TGTGCCAGCAGCCAAGGCCGTAGCGGGGCCACAGATACGCAGTATTTT. This translates into CASSQGRSGATDTQYF. The J gene is TRBJ2-3, the V gene TRBV3-1; 8 bases line up with TRBD2. With 1 base clipped from V and 2 bases from J, the junction kept 5 bases outside the gene matches. The CDR3 consists of 16 residues. Germline CDR1 and CDR2: LGHDT and YNNKEL (reference sequence).

This clonotype was found a few times. This rearrangement joins TRBV9 to TRBJ2-7, with TRBD1 identical over 8 bases. The CDR3 is 15 amino acids. Germline assignment: CDR1 SGDLS and CDR2 YYNGEE. Trimming at V came to 1 base and at J to 3 bases, leaving 6 bases not matched to a gene. This CDR3 reads CASSVLGTGCYEQYF. The DNA of the CDR3 is TGTGCCAGCAGCGTACTAGGGACAGGATGCTACGAGCAGTACTTC.

This clonotype was counted many times. The chain carries TRBV18 and TRBJ2-2; TRBD1 is a possible D gene (6 bases). Trimming removed 2 bases at V and 0 bases at J, with 16 bases between. The germline CDR1 and CDR2 sequences are KGHSH and LQKENI. This CDR3 has 18 amino acids. CDR3 DNA: TGTGCCAGCTCACCAACTACTGACAGGAGAGCGAACACCGGGGAGCTGTTTTTT. It encodes CASSPTTDRRANTGELFF. The whole variable domain, filled in from reference TRBV18 and TRBJ2-2, reads NAGVMQNPRHLVRRRGQEARLRCSPMKGHSHVYWYRQLPEEGLKFMVYLQKENIIDESGMPKERFSAEFPKEGPSILRIQQVVRGDSAAYFCASSPTTDRRANTGELFFGEGSRLTVL.

This clonotype was recorded at least ten times. V gene TRBV11-2 combines with J gene TRBJ2-7; D possibly uses TRBD1 or TRBD2 (5 bases each). Trimming pared 5 bases from V and 2 bases from J, leaving 16 bases between. CDR1 is SGHAT and CDR2 is FQNNGV in the germline V gene. CDR3 length equals 15 residues. The CDR3 coding sequence is TGTGCCAGCAGCCACCTGGGACGCAATACCTACGAGCAGTACTTC. Amino acids: CASSHLGRNTYEQYF.

With respect to this clonotype: One end of the junction does not line up with germline, which may come from a read error. The rearrangement joins TRBV18 to TRBJ1-5; D unclear. CDR3 length: 16 amino acids. Germline-derived CDR1 and CDR2 are KGHSH and LQKENI. DNA of the CDR3: TGTGCCAGCTCACCATTGGCTCCCAGCAACAATCATCCCCAGCATTTT. It specifies CASSPLAPSNNHPQHF.

This clonotype came up many times. V gene TRBV5-6 combines with J gene TRBJ1-5; TRBD1 is a possible D gene (5 bases). The CDR3 contains 15 residues. Germline lookup yields CDR1 SGHDT and CDR2 YYEEEE. V was cut by 0 bases and J by 3 bases, with 10 bases left in between. The CDR3 spells CASSLVGRDNQPQHF. CDR3 bases: TGTGCCAGCAGCTTGGTAGGCAGGGACAATCAGCCCCAGCATTTT.

This sequence joins TRBV23-1 and TRBJ2-5; TRBD1 agrees at 7 bases. TRBV23-1 is flagged as an ORF with uncertain function. CDR3 length: 14 amino acids. The V gene end was trimmed by 6 bases and the J gene end by 4 bases; junction bases not matched to a gene: 8. CDR3 in amino acids: CASRRQGSAETQYF. In DNA, the CDR3 is TGCGCCAGCAGGAGACAGGGTAGTGCAGAGACCCAGTACTTC.

Many counts were recorded for this clonotype. The V and J genes are TRBV30 and TRBJ1-5; weak D call: TRBD1 (6 bases). CDR3 size: 13 residues. Germline-derived CDR1 and CDR2 are GTSNPN and SVGIG (reference sequence). The CDR3 loop is CAARTGTNQPQHF. The CDR3 DNA reads as TGTGCTGCTCGCACAGGGACAAATCAGCCCCAGCATTTT.

The rearrangement joins TRBV9 to TRBJ2-5; D remains ambiguous. The germline V gene encodes CDR1 SGDLS and CDR2 YYNGEE. V gave up 0 bases and J gave up 6 bases, with 12 bases separating them. The CDR3 extends over 14 amino acids. The CDR3 spells CASSVDLDVKTQYF. In DNA, the CDR3 is TGTGCCAGCAGCGTAGATCTGGACGTTAAGACCCAGTACTTC.

This clonotype was seen ten or more times. The chain combines TRBV12-3 or TRBV12-4 with TRBJ1-4; 9 bases are shared with TRBD1. V was clipped by 6 bases and J by 5 bases; unmatched bases: 4. The CDR3 sequence is 14 residues long. Here the CDR3 DNA reads TGTGCCAGCAGCAGGGACAGGGACAATGAAAAACTGTTTTTT. Protein product: CASSRDRDNEKLFF.

This clonotype has a count of ten or more. This CDR3 reads CSASRLMNTEAFF. The CDR3, as DNA: TGCAGTGCTTCCCGCCTTATGAACACTGAAGCTTTCTTT. The chain joins TRBV20-1 to TRBJ1-1, with D hard to call. V lost 5 bases, J lost 0 bases, and 10 bases lay in between. CDR1 and CDR2 (germline): DFQATT, SNEGSKA (reference sequence). The CDR3 is 13 amino acids.

This clonotype has more than one count but fewer than ten. The chain employs TRBV7-3 and TRBJ2-1; 8 bases line up with TRBD1. Per the germline V gene, CDR1 is SGHTA and CDR2 is FQGTGA. This CDR3 has 13 residues. Unmatched junction bases numbered 4, after V lost 4 bases and J lost 8 bases. This CDR3 is CASSSGQGDEQFF. In nucleotides, the CDR3 is TGTGCCAGCAGCTCCGGACAGGGCGATGAGCAGTTCTTC.

This clonotype was counted at least ten times. The chain is built from TRBV7-3 and TRBJ1-1; D gene uncertain. CDR1 SGHTA and CDR2 FQGTGA come from the germline V gene. There are 14 residues in the CDR3. Trimming cost V 0 bases and J 8 bases, with 13 bases left between them. The CDR3 sequence: CASSLTGQRTEAFF. The CDR3 nucleotides are TGTGCCAGCAGCTTAACGGGCCAGAGAACAGAAGCTTTCTTT. Combining the CDR3 with reference TRBV7-3 and TRBJ1-1 gives the whole variable domain GAGVSQTPSNKVTEKGKYVELRCDPISGHTALYWYRQSLGQGPEFLIYFQGTGAADDSGLPNDRFFAVRPEGSVSTLKIQRTERGDSAVYLCASSLTGQRTEAFFGQGTRLTVV.

V gene TRBV14 combines with J gene TRBJ1-4, with TRBD1 as a possible D gene (6 bases). Germline V gene data show CDR1 as SGHDN and CDR2 as FVKESK. This CDR3 contains 13 residues. V gave up 4 bases and J gave up 4 bases, with 7 bases separating them. The CDR3 region has the DNA TGTGCCAGCAGCCGAGGGGGTAATGAAAAACTGTTTTTT. It codes for CASSRGGNEKLFF.

This clonotype was seen a handful of times. V usage is TRBV20-1 and J usage is TRBJ1-1; possibly TRBD1 for D (5 bases). Trimming left V 6 bases short and J 5 bases short, with 16 bases between. This CDR3 spans 13 amino acids. Germline V gives CDR1 DFQATT, CDR2 SNEGSKA (reference sequence). The CDR3 nucleotides are TGCAGTGCATTGGGGGTAGAAAGGACTGAAGCTTTCTTT. This sequence encodes CSALGVERTEAFF.

This clonotype appeared many times. This chain uses TRBV3-1 with TRBJ1-5; D might be TRBD1 (5 bases). The CDR3 totals 15 residues. Germline lookup yields CDR1 LGHDT and CDR2 YNNKEL (reference sequence). Between the trimmed V and J ends, which lost 0 bases and 5 bases, there was a span of 11 bases. DNA of the CDR3: TGTGCCAGCAGCCAAGACCCGGACACGTATCAGCCCCAGCATTTT. Translated: CASSQDPDTYQPQHF.

This clonotype was recorded at least ten times. The chain is built from TRBV6-2 or TRBV6-3 and TRBJ2-3; TRBD2 matches 15 bases. V lost 5 bases and J lost 2; bases outside the gene matches: 11. Germline CDR1 is MNHEY and CDR2 is SVGEGT. The CDR3 covers 19 residues. This CDR3 reads CASSDTRRTSGGATDTQYF. The CDR3 DNA reads as TGTGCCAGCAGTGACACCCGCCGGACTAGCGGGGGGGCCACAGATACGCAGTATTTT.

This clonotype was detected many times. The chain is built from TRBV7-6 and TRBJ2-7; 10 bases fit TRBD1. The CDR3 runs to 13 residues. Germline CDR1 is SGHVS and CDR2 is FNYEAQ. The trim removed 5 bases at V and 5 bases at J, leaving 3 bases unmatched. Written as DNA, the CDR3 is TGTGCCAGCAGCCGGGACAGGGGTAACGAGCAGTACTTC. This sequence encodes CASSRDRGNEQYF.

This clonotype was recorded many times. CDR3: CASSQDFSTGQLGYEQYF. Written as DNA, the CDR3 is TGCGCCAGCAGCCAAGATTTTTCAACGGGACAGCTTGGCTACGAGCAGTACTTC. This chain links TRBV4-1 with TRBJ2-7, with 7 bases identical to TRBD1. Germline V gene lookup returns CDR1 MGHRA and CDR2 YSYEKL. The CDR3 covers 18 residues. The junction had 14 bases not matched to a gene; V was cut back by 0 bases and J by 3 bases.